This record covers a single T cell receptor (beta chain). The antigen is not known. Naive CD8 cells, CD45RO-negative and positively selected for CCR7, excluded terminally differentiated effector memory CD45RA+ cells. Among the donors, all were Caucasian adults who lived in Nashville, Tennessee. This record belongs to a study of shared clonotypes between healthy human individuals. Notes on the study in general: Rarefaction gave evidence that sorted-subset sequencing remained incomplete despite large depth. Naive CD4 clonotypes were shared across a handful of donors at roughly 5%.

Germline assignment: CDR1 SGHKS and CDR2 YYEKEE (reference sequence). J lost 9 bases, V lost 3 bases, and 13 bases had no gene match. The CDR3 sequence is 16 residues long. Each cell subset's genomic DNA was divided evenly among several immunoSEQ plates. TCRdb's copy holds only in-frame clones and misses some; the assay was immunoSEQ multiplex PCR. The sample records approximately 600,000 clones, roughly 95% being singletons. This sequence joins TRBV5-5 and TRBJ1-3, with 9 bases identical to TRBD1. This receptor was identified in a woman in her twenties or thirties in good health. The source material was naive CD8+ T cells sorted from blood. DNA of the CDR3: TGTGCCAGCAGCTCACATCAGACAGGGGGTGAATTCACCATATATTTT. This translates into CASSSHQTGGEFTIYF.